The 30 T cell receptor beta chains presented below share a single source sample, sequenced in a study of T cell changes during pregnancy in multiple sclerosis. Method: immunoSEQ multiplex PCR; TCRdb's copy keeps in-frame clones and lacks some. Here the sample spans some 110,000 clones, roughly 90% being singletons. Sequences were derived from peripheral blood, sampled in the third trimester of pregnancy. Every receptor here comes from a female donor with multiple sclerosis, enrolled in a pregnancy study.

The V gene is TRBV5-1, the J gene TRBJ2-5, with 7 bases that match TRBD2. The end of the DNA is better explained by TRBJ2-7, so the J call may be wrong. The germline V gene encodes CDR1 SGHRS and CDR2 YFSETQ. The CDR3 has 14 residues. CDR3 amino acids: CASRGGMRAYEQYF. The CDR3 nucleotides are TGCGCCAGCAGGGGGGGGATGAGGGCGTACGAGCAGTACTTC.

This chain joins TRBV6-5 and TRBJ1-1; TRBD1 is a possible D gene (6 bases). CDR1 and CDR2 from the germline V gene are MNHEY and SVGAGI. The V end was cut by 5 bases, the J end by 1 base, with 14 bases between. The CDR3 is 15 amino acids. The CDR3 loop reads CASSRDTAENTEAFF. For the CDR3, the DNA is TGTGCCAGCAGTCGGGACACGGCAGAGAACACTGAAGCTTTCTTT.

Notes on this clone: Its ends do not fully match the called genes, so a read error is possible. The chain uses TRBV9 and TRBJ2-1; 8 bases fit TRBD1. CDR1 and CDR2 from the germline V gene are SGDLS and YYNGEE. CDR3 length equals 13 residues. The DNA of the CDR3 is TGTGCCAGCAGCGTGGACAGGGACAAGGAGCAGTTCTTC. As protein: CASSVDRDKEQFF.

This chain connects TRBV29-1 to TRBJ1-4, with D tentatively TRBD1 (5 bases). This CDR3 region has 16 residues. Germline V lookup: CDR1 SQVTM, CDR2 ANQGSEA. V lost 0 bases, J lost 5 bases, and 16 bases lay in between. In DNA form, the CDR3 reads TGCAGCGTTGAAGATCCTCGGGGAGGGGCAAATGAAAAACTGTTTTTT. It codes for CSVEDPRGGANEKLFF. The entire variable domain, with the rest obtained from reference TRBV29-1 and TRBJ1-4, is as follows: SAVISQKPSRDICQRGTSLTIQCQVDSQVTMMFWYRQQPGQSLTLIATANQGSEATYESGFVIDKFPISRPNLTFSTLTVSNMSPEDSSIYLCSVEDPRGGANEKLFFGSGTQLSVL.

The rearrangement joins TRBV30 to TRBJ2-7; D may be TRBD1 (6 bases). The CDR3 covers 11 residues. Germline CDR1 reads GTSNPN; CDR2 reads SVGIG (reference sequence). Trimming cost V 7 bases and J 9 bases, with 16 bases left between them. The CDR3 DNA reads TGTGCCTCAGCTAGGGGGTCTGGGCAGTACTTC. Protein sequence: CASARGSGQYF.

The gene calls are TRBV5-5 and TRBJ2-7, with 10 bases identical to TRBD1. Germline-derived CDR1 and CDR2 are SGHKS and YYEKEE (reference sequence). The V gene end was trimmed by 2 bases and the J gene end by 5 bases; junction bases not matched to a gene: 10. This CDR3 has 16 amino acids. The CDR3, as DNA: TGTGCCAGCAGCTTAATGACAGGGGGCGCATCCCACGAGCAGTACTTC. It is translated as CASSLMTGGASHEQYF.

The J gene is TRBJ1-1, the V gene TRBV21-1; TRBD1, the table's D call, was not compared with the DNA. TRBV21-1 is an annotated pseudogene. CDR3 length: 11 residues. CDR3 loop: CASSQNTEAFF. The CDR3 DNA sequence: TGTGCCAGCAGTCAGAACACTGAAGCTTTCTTT.

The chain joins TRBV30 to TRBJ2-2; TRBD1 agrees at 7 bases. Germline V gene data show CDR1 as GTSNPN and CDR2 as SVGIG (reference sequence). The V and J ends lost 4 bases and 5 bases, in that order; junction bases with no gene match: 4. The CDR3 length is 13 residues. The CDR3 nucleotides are TGTGCCTGGACAAACAGGGGTACCGGGGAGCTGTTTTTT. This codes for CAWTNRGTGELFF.

The DNA for the CDR3 is TGTGCCAGTAGTAAAGTACAACTTAAGGACAGGGGGCTCGGACAGCCCCAGCATTTT. It codes for CASSKVQLKDRGLGQPQHF. V usage is TRBV19 and J usage is TRBJ1-5, with TRBD1 identical over 11 bases. The CDR3 runs to 19 residues. Trimming removed 4 bases from V and 7 bases from J; junction bases left unmatched: 18. CDR1 is LNHDA and CDR2 is SQIVND in the germline V gene (reference sequence).

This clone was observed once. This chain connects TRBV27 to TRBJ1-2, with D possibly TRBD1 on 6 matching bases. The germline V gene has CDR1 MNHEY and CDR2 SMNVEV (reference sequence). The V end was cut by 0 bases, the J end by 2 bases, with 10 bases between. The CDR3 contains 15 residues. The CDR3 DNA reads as TGTGCCAGCAGTTTATCGACAGGCGCCAACTATGGCTACACCTTC. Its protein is CASSLSTGANYGYTF.

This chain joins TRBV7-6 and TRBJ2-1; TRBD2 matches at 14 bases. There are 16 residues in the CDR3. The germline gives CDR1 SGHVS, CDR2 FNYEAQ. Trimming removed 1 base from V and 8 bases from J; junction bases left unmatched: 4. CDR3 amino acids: CASSLGGLAGVYEQFF. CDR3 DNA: TGTGCCAGCAGCTTAGGGGGACTAGCGGGGGTGTATGAGCAGTTCTTC.

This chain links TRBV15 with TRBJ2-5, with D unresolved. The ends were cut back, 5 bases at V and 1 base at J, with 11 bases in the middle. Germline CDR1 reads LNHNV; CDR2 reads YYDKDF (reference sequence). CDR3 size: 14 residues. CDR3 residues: CATSLEPFQETQYF. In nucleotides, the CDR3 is TGTGCCACCAGCTTGGAGCCGTTCCAAGAGACCCAGTACTTC.

As DNA, the CDR3 is TGTGCCAGCAGCTTAAGACAGCGGGGGGTGGGAGATACGCAGTATTTT. Amino acid sequence: CASSLRQRGVGDTQYF. The genes are TRBV7-3 and TRBJ2-3, with 9 positions matching TRBD2. Per the germline V gene, CDR1 is SGHTA and CDR2 is FQGTGA. CDR3 size: 16 residues. With V trimmed by 1 base and J by 5 bases, 7 bases remained unmatched.

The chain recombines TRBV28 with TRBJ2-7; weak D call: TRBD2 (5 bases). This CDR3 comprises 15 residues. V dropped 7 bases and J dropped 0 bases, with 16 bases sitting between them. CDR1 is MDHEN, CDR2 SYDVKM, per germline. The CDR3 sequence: CASTSGLFPSYEQYF. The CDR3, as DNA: TGTGCCAGCACATCCGGACTTTTTCCCTCCTACGAGCAGTACTTC.

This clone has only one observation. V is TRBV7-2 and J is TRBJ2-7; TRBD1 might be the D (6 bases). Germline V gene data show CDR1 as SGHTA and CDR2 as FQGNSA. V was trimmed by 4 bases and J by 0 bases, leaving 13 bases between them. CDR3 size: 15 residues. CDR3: CASSSAQGISYEQYF. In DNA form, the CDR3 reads TGTGCCAGCAGCTCGGCACAGGGTATCTCCTACGAGCAGTACTTC.

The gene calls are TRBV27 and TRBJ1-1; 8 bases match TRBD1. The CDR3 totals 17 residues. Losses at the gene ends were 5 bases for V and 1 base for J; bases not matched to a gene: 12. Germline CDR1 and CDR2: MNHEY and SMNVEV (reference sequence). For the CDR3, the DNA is TGTGCCAGCAGTCCCTCGACAGGGGAGGCCGGGAACACTGAAGCTTTCTTT. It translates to CASSPSTGEAGNTEAFF.

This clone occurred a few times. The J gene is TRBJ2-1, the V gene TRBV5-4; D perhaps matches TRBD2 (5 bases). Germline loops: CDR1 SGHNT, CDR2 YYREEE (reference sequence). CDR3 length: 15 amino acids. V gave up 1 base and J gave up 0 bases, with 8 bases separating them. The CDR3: CASSLHSGSYNEQFF. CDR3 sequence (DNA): TGTGCCAGCAGCTTGCACAGCGGCTCCTACAATGAGCAGTTCTTC.

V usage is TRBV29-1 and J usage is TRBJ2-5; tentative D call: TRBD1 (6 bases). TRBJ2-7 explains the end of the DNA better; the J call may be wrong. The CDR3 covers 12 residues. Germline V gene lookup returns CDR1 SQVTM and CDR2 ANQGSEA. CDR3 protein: CSVQGQSYEQYF. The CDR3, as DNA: TGCAGCGTTCAAGGACAGTCCTACGAGCAGTACTTC.

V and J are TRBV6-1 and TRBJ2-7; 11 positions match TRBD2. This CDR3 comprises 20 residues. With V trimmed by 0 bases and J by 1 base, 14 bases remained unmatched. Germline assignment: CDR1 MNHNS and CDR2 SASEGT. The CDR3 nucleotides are TGTGCCAGCAGTGAAGCAATAGCGGGAGGGCCAAAGAGTTGGTCCTACGAGCAGTACTTC. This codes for CASSEAIAGGPKSWSYEQYF.

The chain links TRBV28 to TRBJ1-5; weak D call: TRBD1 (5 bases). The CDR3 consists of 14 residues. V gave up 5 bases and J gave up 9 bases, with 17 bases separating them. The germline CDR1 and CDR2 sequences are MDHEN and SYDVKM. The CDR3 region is CASSPTGVVGPQHF. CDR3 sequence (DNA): TGTGCCAGCAGTCCAACAGGTGTTGTGGGGCCCCAGCATTTT. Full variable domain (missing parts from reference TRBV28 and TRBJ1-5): DVKVTQSSRYLVKRTGEKVFLECVQDMDHENMFWYRQDPGLGLRLIYFSYDVKMKEKGDIPEGYSVSREKKERFSLILESASTNQTSMYLCASSPTGVVGPQHFGDGTRLSIL.

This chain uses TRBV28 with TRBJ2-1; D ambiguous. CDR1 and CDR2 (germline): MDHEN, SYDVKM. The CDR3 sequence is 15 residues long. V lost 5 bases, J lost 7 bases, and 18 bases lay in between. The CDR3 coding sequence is TGTGCCAGCAGTCTCCCGGCGGTCTCCGGGAATGAGCAGTTCTTC. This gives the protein CASSLPAVSGNEQFF.

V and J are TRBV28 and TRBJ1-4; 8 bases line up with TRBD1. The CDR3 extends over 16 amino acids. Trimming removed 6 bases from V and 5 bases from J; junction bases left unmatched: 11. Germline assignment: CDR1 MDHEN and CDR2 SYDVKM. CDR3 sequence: CASSSLRTGKNEKLFF. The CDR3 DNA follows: TGTGCCAGCAGCTCTCTTCGGACAGGGAAAAATGAAAAACTGTTTTTT. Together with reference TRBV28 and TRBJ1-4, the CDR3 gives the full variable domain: DVKVTQSSRYLVKRTGEKVFLECVQDMDHENMFWYRQDPGLGLRLIYFSYDVKMKEKGDIPEGYSVSREKKERFSLILESASTNQTSMYLCASSSLRTGKNEKLFFGSGTQLSVL.

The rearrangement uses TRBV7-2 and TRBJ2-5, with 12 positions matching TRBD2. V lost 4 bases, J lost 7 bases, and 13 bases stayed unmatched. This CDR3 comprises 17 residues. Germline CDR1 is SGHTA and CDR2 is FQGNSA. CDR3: CASSWRLAGDVPGTQYF. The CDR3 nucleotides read TGTGCCAGCAGCTGGAGACTAGCGGGGGACGTGCCGGGGACCCAGTACTTC.

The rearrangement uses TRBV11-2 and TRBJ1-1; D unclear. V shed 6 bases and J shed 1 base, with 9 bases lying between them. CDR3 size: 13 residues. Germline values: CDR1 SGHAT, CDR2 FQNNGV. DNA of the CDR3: TGTGCCAGCAGAAAGACGGGGAACACTGAAGCTTTCTTT. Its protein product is CASRKTGNTEAFF.

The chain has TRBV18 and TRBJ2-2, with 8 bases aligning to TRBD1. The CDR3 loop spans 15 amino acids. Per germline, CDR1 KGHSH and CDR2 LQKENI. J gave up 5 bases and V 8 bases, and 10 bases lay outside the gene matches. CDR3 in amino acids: CASGRQGQETGELFF. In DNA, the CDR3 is TGTGCCAGCGGGCGACAGGGGCAGGAAACCGGGGAGCTGTTTTTT.

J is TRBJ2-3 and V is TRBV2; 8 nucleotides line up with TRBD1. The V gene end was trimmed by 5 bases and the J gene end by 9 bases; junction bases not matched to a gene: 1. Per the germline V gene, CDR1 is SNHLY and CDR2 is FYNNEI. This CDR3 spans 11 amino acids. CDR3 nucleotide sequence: TGTGCCAGCAGTCGGACAGGGACGCAGTATTTT. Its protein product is CASSRTGTQYF.

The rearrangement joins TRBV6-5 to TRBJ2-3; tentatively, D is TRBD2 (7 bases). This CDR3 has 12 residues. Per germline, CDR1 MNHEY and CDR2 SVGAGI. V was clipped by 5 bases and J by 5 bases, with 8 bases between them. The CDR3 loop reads CASSRGGDTQYF. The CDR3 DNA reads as TGTGCCAGCAGTAGGGGGGGAGATACGCAGTATTTT.

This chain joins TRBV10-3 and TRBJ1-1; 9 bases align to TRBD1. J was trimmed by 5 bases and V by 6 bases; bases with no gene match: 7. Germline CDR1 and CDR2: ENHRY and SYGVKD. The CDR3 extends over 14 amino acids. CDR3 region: CAISRTGVGTEAFF. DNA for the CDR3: TGTGCCATCAGCCGGACAGGGGTCGGGACTGAAGCTTTCTTT.

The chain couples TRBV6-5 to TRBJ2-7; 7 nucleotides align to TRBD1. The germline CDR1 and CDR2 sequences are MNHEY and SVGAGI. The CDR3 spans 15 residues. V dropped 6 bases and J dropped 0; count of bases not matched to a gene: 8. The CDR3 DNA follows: TGTGCCAGCAGAAAGGGGACAGCGAACTCCTACGAGCAGTACTTC. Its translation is CASRKGTANSYEQYF.

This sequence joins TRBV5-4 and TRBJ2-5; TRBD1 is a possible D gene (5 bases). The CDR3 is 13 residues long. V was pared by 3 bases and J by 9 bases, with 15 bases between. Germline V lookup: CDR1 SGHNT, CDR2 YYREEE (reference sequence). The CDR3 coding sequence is TGTGCCAGCAGCTGGGGCAGAAATGTGGCCCAGTACTTC. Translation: CASSWGRNVAQYF.